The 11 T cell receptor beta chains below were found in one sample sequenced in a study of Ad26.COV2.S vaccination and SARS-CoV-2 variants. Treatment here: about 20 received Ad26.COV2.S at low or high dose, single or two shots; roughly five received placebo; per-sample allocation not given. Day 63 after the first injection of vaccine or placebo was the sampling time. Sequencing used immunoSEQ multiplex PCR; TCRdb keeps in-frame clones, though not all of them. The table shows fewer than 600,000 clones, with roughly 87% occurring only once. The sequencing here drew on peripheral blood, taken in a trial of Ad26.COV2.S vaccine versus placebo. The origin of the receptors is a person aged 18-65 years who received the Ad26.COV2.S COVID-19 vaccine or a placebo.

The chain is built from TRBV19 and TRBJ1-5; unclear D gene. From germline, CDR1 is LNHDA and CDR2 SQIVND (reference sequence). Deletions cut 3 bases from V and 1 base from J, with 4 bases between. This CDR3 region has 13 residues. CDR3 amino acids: CASSMVSNQPQHF. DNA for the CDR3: TGTGCCAGTAGTATGGTAAGCAATCAGCCCCAGCATTTT.

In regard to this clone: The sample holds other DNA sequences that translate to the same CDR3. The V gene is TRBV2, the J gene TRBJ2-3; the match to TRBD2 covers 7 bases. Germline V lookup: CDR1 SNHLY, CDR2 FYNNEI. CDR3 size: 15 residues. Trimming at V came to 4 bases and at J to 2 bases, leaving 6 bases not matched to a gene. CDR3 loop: CASSALAGATDTQYF. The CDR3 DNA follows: TGTGCCAGCAGTGCCTTAGCGGGCGCCACAGATACGCAGTATTTT.

This CDR3 reads CASSQESGGSYEQYF. In nucleotides, the CDR3 is TGTGCCAGCAGCCAAGAGAGCGGGGGCTCCTACGAGCAGTACTTC. The chain couples TRBV14 to TRBJ2-7, with 8 bases fitting TRBD2. The CDR3 has 15 residues. J lost 0 bases, V lost 0 bases, and 1 base had no gene match. Germline CDR1 and CDR2: SGHDN and FVKESK.

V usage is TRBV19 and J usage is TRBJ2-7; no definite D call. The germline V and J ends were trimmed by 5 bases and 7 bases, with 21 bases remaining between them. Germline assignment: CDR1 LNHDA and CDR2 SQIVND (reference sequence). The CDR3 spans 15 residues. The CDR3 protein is CASSSGPLYNEEQYF. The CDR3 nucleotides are TGTGCCAGTAGTTCCGGTCCCTTATACAACGAAGAGCAGTACTTC.

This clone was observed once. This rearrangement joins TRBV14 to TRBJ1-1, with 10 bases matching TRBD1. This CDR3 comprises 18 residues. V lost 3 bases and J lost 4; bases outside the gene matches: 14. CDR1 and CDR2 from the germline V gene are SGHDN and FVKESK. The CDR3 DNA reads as TGTGCCAGCAGCCAGGGGGGACAGGGGCAATGGGAGGGCACTGAAGCTTTCTTT. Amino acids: CASSQGGQGQWEGTEAFF.

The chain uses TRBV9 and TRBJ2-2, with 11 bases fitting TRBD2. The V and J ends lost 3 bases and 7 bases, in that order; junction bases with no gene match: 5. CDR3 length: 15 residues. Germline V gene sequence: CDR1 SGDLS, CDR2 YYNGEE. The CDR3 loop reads CASSEGTSGNGELFF. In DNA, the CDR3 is TGTGCCAGCAGCGAGGGGACTAGCGGAAACGGGGAGCTGTTTTTT.

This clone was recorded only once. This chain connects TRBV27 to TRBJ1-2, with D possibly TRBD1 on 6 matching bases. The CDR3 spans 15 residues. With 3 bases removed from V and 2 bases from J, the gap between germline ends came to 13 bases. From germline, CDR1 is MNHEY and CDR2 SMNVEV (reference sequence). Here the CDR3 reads CASSFKGGSNYGYTF. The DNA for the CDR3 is TGTGCCAGCAGTTTTAAGGGGGGGTCAAACTATGGCTACACCTTC.

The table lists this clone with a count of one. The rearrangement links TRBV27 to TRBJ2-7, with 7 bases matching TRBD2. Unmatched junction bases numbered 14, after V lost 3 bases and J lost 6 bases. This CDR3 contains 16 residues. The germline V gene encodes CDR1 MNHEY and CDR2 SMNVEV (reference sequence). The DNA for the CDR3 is TGTGCCAGCAGTTTTGCGTCCCGCGGGAGAATCCTCGAGCAGTACTTC. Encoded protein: CASSFASRGRILEQYF.

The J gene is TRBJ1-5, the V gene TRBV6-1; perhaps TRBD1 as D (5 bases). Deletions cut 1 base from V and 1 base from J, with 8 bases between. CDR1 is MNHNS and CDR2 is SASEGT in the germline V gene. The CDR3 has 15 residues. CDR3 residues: CASSEGWGSNQPQHF. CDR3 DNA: TGTGCCAGCAGTGAAGGTTGGGGCAGCAATCAGCCCCAGCATTTT.

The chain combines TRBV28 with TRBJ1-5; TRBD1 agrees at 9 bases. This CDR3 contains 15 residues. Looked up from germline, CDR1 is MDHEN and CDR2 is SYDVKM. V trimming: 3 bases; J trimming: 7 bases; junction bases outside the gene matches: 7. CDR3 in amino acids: CASSLAQGALQPQHF. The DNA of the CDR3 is TGTGCCAGCAGTTTGGCACAGGGGGCGTTGCAGCCCCAGCATTTT.

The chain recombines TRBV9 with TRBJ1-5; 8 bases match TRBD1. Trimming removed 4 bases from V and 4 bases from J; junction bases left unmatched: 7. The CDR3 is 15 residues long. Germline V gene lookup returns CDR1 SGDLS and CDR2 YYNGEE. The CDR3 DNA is TGTGCCAGCAGCAGGACAGGGATCGGTAATCAGCCCCAGCATTTT. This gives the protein CASSRTGIGNQPQHF.